Listed here is a single T cell receptor beta chain. The sample is drawn from a study of T cells in localized non-small cell lung cancer. Data came from immunoSEQ multiplex PCR; TCRdb stores just in-frame clones and leaves some out. The repertoire includes 28,000 or so clones, over 70% of them detected once, and approximately 9.7% sits in the top ten. Sequenced here: peripheral blood, sampled before any cancer treatment. The TCR sequence derives from a man aged 40 to 70 with stage III squamous cell lung carcinoma.

CDR3 in DNA: TGTGCCAGTAGTCGAAGGGGCGACACTGAAGCTTTCTTT. Translation: CASSRRGDTEAFF. The chain couples TRBV19 to TRBJ1-1, with a possible D match to TRBD1 (5 bases). This CDR3 contains 13 residues. Trimming left V 5 bases short and J 3 bases short, with 10 bases between. CDR1 is LNHDA, CDR2 SQIVND, per germline (reference sequence).